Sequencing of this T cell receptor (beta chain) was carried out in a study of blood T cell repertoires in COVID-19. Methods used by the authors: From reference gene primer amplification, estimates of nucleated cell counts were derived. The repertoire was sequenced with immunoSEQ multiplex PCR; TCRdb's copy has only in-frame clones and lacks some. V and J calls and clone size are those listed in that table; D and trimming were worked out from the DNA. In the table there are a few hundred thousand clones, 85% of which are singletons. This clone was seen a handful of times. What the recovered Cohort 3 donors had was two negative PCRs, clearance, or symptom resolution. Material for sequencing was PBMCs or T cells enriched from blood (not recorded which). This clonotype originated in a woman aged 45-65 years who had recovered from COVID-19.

In nucleotides, the CDR3 is TGTGCCAGCAGTCGCGGACAGCTAGATTCACCCCTCCACTTT. It encodes CASSRGQLDSPLHF. V and J are TRBV6-5 and TRBJ1-6, with D maybe TRBD1 (6 bases). Trimming removed 5 bases at V and 8 bases at J, with 13 bases between. Germline V gene lookup returns CDR1 MNHEY and CDR2 SVGAGI. The CDR3 is 14 amino acids.